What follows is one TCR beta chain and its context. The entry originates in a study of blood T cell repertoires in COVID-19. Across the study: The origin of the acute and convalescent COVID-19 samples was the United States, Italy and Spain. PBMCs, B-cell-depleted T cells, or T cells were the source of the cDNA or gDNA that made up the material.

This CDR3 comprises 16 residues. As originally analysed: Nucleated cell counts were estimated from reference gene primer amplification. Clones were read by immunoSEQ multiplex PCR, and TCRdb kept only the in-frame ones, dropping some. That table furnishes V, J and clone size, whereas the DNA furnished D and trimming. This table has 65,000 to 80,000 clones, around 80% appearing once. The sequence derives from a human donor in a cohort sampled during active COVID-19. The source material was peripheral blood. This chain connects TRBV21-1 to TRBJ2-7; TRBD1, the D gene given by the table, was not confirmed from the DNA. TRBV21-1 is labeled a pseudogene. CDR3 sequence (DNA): TGTGCCAGCAGCAAAGCTTACAGGGTTCCGGGCCACGAGCAGTACTTC. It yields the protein CASSKAYRVPGHEQYF.